The source of this TCR beta chain is a study of T cell responses to AZD1222 COVID-19 vaccine. This clone has only one observation. Its antigen is as yet unknown. Profiling relied on immunoSEQ multiplex PCR, and the TCRdb table lists in-frame clones only, not all of them. The table includes about 42,000 clones, 65% to 85% detected once. The study's findings and limits: Baseline serostatus was positive in only a handful of AZD1222 recipients. Recipients of two AZD1222 doses showed rising Spike-specific TCR breadth and depth. There were vaccine-associated CD4 TCRs across spike, dominant at 160-218 and 743-854.

The sequence was obtained from an adult who received the AZD1222 COVID-19 vaccine. The sequencing here drew on peripheral blood, taken 28 days after the second AZD1222 dose.

The CDR3 sequence is CASSLLLGAGANVLTF. The DNA of the CDR3 is TGCGCCAGCAGCCTGCTCTTGGGGGCTGGGGCCAACGTCCTGACTTTC. This chain joins TRBV5-1 and TRBJ2-6; D assignment may be TRBD1 or TRBD2 (5 bases each). The CDR3 is 16 amino acids. Germline V gene lookup returns CDR1 SGHRS and CDR2 YFSETQ. Trimming took 4 bases from V and 2 from J, leaving 13 bases between them.